These T cell receptor beta chains were read from a single sample in a study of blood T cells in healthy people across ages. One entry per CDR3 protein results from TCRdb running MiXCR on the 5' RACE reads. The data hold more than 800,000 distinct CDR3 sequences, with 29% observed a single time. The sequenced sample was blood. These receptors originate from a woman at least 80 years old in good health. CDR3s include the opening cysteine and the closing phenylalanine or tryptophan. The D gene is left open where the match is weak. Only some rows state a clone size, as once, few, many or a class for expanded clones.

j_gene | d_gene | v_gene | abundance | CDR3aa | CDR3nt
TRBJ1-6 | TRBD1 | TRBV12-3/TRBV12-4 | many | CASSKTGDNSPLHF | TGTGCCAGCAGCAAGACAGGGGATAATTCACCCCTCCACTTT
TRBJ2-7 | . | TRBV27 | many | CASSLSYSPSYEQYF | TGTGCCAGCAGTTTATCGTACAGCCCCTCCTACGAGCAGTACTTC
TRBJ1-1 | . | TRBV5-1 | many | CASSLGTIMNTEAFF | TGCGCCAGCAGCTTGGGGACGATCATGAACACTGAAGCTTTCTTT
TRBJ2-3 | . | TRBV5-6 | many | CASSQRTAGSTDTQYF | TGTGCCAGCAGTCAAAGGACAGCGGGGAGCACAGATACGCAGTATTTT
TRBJ2-5 | TRBD1 | TRBV7-2 | many | CASSLGQGAGTQYF | TGTGCCAGCAGCTTGGGACAGGGGGCCGGGACCCAGTACTTC
TRBJ2-3 | TRBD1 | TRBV2 | few | CASSPDRAPDAQYF | TGTGCCAGCAGCCCAGACAGGGCGCCAGATGCGCAGTATTTT
TRBJ1-5 | . | TRBV7-8 | once | CASSQTRVYRGQPQHF | TGTGCCAGCAGCCAGACTCGGGTCTACCGGGGACAGCCCCAGCATTTT
TRBJ1-2 | . | TRBV5-1 | few | CASSLAQVGSASYTF | TGCGCCAGCAGCTTGGCACAGGTCGGGAGCGCGAGCTACACCTTC
TRBJ2-1 | . | TRBV5-1 | . | CASSPTASNEQFF | TGCGCCAGCAGCCCAACAGCAAGCAATGAGCAGTTCTTC
TRBJ2-2 | TRBD1 | TRBV3-1 | many | CASSQTGANTGELFF | TGTGCCAGCAGCCAGACAGGGGCGAACACCGGGGAGCTGTTTTTT
TRBJ2-1 | . | TRBV6-2/TRBV6-3 | many | CASSYMGKEGDNEQFF | TGTGCCAGCAGTTACATGGGGAAGGAGGGTGACAATGAGCAGTTCTTC
TRBJ2-3 | . | TRBV12-3/TRBV12-4 | . | CASRGPADAQYF | TGTGCCAGCAGAGGCCCCGCAGATGCGCAGTATTTT
TRBJ2-3 | . | TRBV4-2 | . | CASRGWRGGPTDTQYF | TGTGCCAGTCGGGGTTGGAGGGGGGGCCCGACAGATACGCAGTATTTT
TRBJ1-6 | . | TRBV5-6 | . | CASKPGAVYNSPLHF | TGTGCCAGCAAACCAGGGGCAGTCTATAATTCACCCCTCCACTTT
TRBJ2-1 | . | TRBV12-3/TRBV12-4 | many | CASSFYSNNEQFF | TGTGCCAGCAGTTTCTACAGCAACAATGAGCAGTTCTTC
TRBJ1-2 | . | TRBV19 | . | CASTIQDTNYGYTF | TGTGCCAGTACTATCCAGGATACTAACTATGGCTACACCTTC
TRBJ2-5 | . | TRBV5-1 | many | CASSLYSEETQYF | TGCGCCAGCAGCTTGTATTCCGAGGAGACCCAGTACTTC
TRBJ2-1 | . | TRBV21-1 | . | CASSKVPVARNEQFF | TGTGCCAGCAGCAAAGTACCGGTTGCGCGGAATGAGCAGTTCTTC
TRBJ2-3 | . | TRBV7-2 | many | CASSPMGVATDTQYF | TGTGCCAGCAGCCCTATGGGGGTTGCCACAGATACGCAGTATTTT
TRBJ1-4 | . | TRBV11-2 | many | CASSLTGGGEKLFF | TGTGCCAGCAGCTTGACCGGGGGTGGTGAAAAACTGTTTTTT
TRBJ2-1 | . | TRBV6-5 | many | CASSSQDSFSYNEQFF | TGTGCCAGCAGCTCCCAGGACAGCTTCTCCTACAATGAGCAGTTCTTC
TRBJ1-1 | . | TRBV5-6 | . | CGSSLVGSTEAFF | TGTGGCAGCAGCTTGGTCGGGTCCACTGAAGCTTTCTTT
TRBJ2-1 | . | TRBV2 | few | CARGRTHNEQFF | TGTGCCAGGGGTCGAACCCACAATGAGCAGTTCTTC
TRBJ2-7 | . | TRBV7-9 | many | CASSLLGAGEQYF | TGTGCCAGCAGCTTATTGGGGGCGGGGGAGCAGTACTTC
TRBJ1-2 | TRBD1 | TRBV10-3 | many | CAISESQGADGYTF | TGTGCCATCAGTGAGTCCCAGGGGGCGGATGGCTACACCTTC
TRBJ1-2 | . | TRBV6-5 | many | CASSYSDSKGYTF | TGTGCCAGCAGTTACTCGGACAGTAAAGGCTACACCTTC
TRBJ2-1 | . | TRBV13 | . | CASSLENQGRPSSYNEQFF | TGTGCCAGCAGCTTAGAAAACCAGGGTCGCCCGAGCTCCTACAATGAGCAGTTCTTC
TRBJ1-1 | TRBD1 | TRBV3-1 | many | CASSQAGGTEAFF | TGTGCCAGCAGCCAAGCAGGGGGCACTGAAGCTTTCTTT
TRBJ2-1 | TRBD2 | TRBV5-1 | many | CASSLGLLTSGGDEQFF | TGCGCCAGCAGCTTGGGCCTCTTGACTAGCGGGGGAGATGAGCAGTTCTTC
TRBJ2-2 | . | TRBV20-1 | few | CSARVGGGTGELFF | TGCAGTGCTAGAGTGGGAGGGGGTACCGGGGAGCTGTTTTTT
TRBJ2-1 | TRBD2 | TRBV5-1 | few | CASSSQREINNEQFF | TGCGCCAGCAGCTCCCAGCGGGAGATCAACAATGAGCAGTTCTTC
TRBJ1-4 | . | TRBV12-3/TRBV12-4 | few | CASQAGEKLFF | TGTGCCAGTCAAGCAGGTGAAAAACTGTTTTTT
TRBJ2-1 | TRBD1 | TRBV15 | many | CATSRGTGVREQFF | TGTGCCACCAGCAGGGGAACAGGGGTAAGAGAGCAGTTCTTC
TRBJ1-2 | TRBD1 | TRBV7-2 | many | CASSLATGGVNYGYTF | TGTGCCAGCAGCTTGGCAACAGGGGGCGTCAACTATGGCTACACCTTC
TRBJ2-7 | . | TRBV6-2/TRBV6-3 | many | CASSKGHHYEQYF | TGTGCCAGCAGCAAGGGACACCACTACGAGCAGTACTTC
TRBJ2-1 | . | TRBV24-1 | many | CATSDLGRGGDEQFF | TGTGCCACCAGTGATTTGGGCAGGGGAGGCGATGAGCAGTTCTTC
TRBJ2-1 | . | TRBV20-1 | many | CSPDGRRDKQFF | TGCAGTCCCGATGGGCGGCGGGATAAGCAGTTCTTC
TRBJ2-3 | . | TRBV11-3 | . | CASSFRTCSTDTQYF | TGTGCCAGCAGCTTCAGGACTTGCAGCACAGATACGCAGTATTTT
TRBJ1-1 | . | TRBV20-1 | . | CSARAGFGGARTEAFF | TGCAGTGCTAGAGCGGGTTTTGGGGGGGCGCGAACTGAAGCTTTCTTT